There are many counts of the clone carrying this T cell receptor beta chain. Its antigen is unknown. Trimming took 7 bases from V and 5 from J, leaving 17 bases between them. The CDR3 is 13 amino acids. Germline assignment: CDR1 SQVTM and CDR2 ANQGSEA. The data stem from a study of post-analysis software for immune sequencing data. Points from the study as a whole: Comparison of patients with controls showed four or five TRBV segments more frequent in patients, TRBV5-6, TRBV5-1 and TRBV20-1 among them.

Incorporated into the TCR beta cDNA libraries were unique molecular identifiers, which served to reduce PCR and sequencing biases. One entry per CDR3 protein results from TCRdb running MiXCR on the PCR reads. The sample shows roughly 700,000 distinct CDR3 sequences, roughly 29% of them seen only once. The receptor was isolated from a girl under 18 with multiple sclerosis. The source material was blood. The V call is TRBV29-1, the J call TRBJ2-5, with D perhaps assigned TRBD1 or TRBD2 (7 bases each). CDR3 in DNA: TGCAGCGACGACCAGGGGGGGCGGGAGACCCAGTACTTC. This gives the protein CSDDQGGRETQYF.